These 26 T cell receptor beta chains originate from one sample sequenced in a study of shared clonotypes between healthy human individuals (dated by TCRdb to 2019 to 2021). Receptor libraries were prepared by the immunoSEQ multiplex PCR assay. TCRdb limited this immuneACCESS table to in-frame rearrangements with V and J called. A share of clones is missing; checked studies link under half to unresolved V genes, and the rest is unexplained. This sample lists roughly 2.5 million clones; more than 90% were detected once. Around 0.14% of the sample is held by the ten biggest clonotypes. The sequenced sample consisted of naive CD4+ T cells sorted from blood. This specimen's cell subset or site label, interpreted: CD45RA+ positively selected. These receptors were obtained from a young man in good health.

This rearrangement joins TRBV27 to TRBJ2-7; D is unresolved. Germline values: CDR1 MNHEY, CDR2 SMNVEV (reference sequence). Trimming took 3 bases from V and 1 from J, leaving 10 bases between them. CDR3 length: 14 residues. DNA for the CDR3: TGTGCCAGCAGTTTGGGCCCCTGGTCCTACGAGCAGTACTTC. This encodes CASSLGPWSYEQYF.

The V and J genes are TRBV6-1 and TRBJ2-7; maybe TRBD1 (5 bases). Deletions cut 6 bases from V and 0 bases from J, with 15 bases between. The CDR3 loop spans 15 amino acids. Germline V gives CDR1 MNHNS, CDR2 SASEGT. Here the CDR3 DNA reads TGTGCCAGCAGCCATACAGGTATCAACTCCTACGAGCAGTACTTC. Translating it yields CASSHTGINSYEQYF.

V and J are TRBV5-4 and TRBJ1-1, with TRBD1 matching over 9 bases. The CDR3 has 15 amino acids. Looked up from germline, CDR1 is SGHNT and CDR2 is YYREEE (reference sequence). After removal of 4 bases from V and 1 base from J, the junction contained 5 bases not matched to a gene. The CDR3 bases are TGTGCCAGCAGCCAGGGGGGACAGGGGAACACTGAAGCTTTCTTT. This sequence encodes CASSQGGQGNTEAFF. Complete variable domain (other parts from reference TRBV5-4 and TRBJ1-1): ETGVTQSPTHLIKTRGQQVTLRCSSQSGHNTVSWYQQALGQGPQFIFQYYREEENGRGNFPPRFSGLQFPNYSSELNVNALELDDSALYLCASSQGGQGNTEAFFGQGTRLTVV.

This clone was detected only once. The chain couples TRBV19 to TRBJ1-5, with D hard to call. This CDR3 spans 13 amino acids. V lost 5 bases and J lost 2, with 7 bases in between. Germline V gene data show CDR1 as LNHDA and CDR2 as SQIVND (reference sequence). The CDR3 here is CASSLARNQPQHF. The CDR3, as DNA: TGTGCCAGTAGTTTGGCTCGCAATCAGCCCCAGCATTTT.

The V gene is TRBV14, the J gene TRBJ2-3, with 8 bases fitting TRBD2. Losses at the gene ends were 4 bases for V and 5 bases for J; bases not matched to a gene: 11. CDR1 is SGHDN, CDR2 FVKESK, per germline. This CDR3 comprises 16 residues. CDR3: CASSRHTGGPLDTQYF. The CDR3, as DNA: TGTGCCAGCAGCCGGCACACGGGAGGGCCTTTAGATACGCAGTATTTT.

The J gene is TRBJ1-2, the V gene TRBV18; D not certain. This CDR3 spans 14 amino acids. Looked up from germline, CDR1 is KGHSH and CDR2 is LQKENI. The germline V and J ends were trimmed by 3 bases and 1 base, with 9 bases remaining between them. DNA of the CDR3: TGTGCCAGCTCACCGTACTTGGGTAACTATGGCTACACCTTC. It is translated as CASSPYLGNYGYTF.

The V call is TRBV4-1, the J call TRBJ2-5; 10 bases fit TRBD1. The ends lost 3 bases at V and 5 bases at J; junction bases unmatched: 6. This CDR3 is 15 amino acids long. Germline CDR1 is MGHRA and CDR2 is YSYEKL. The CDR3 protein is CASSHQDRGGETQYF. The CDR3 nucleotides are TGCGCCAGCAGCCATCAGGACAGGGGGGGGGAGACCCAGTACTTC.

CDR3 residues: CASNGQGFYNEQFF. The CDR3 bases are TGTGCCAGCAACGGACAGGGATTCTACAATGAGCAGTTCTTC. The gene calls are TRBV25-1 and TRBJ2-1; 8 nucleotides line up with TRBD1. The V gene's germline CDR1 is MGHDK and CDR2 SYGVNS. J gave up 3 bases and V 7 bases, and 5 bases lay outside the gene matches. CDR3 size: 14 residues. Full variable domain (missing parts from reference TRBV25-1 and TRBJ2-1): EADIYQTPRYLVIGTGKKITLECSQTMGHDKMYWYQQDPGMELHLIHYSYGVNSTEKGDLSSESTVSRIRTEHFPLTLESARPSHTSQYLCASNGQGFYNEQFFGPGTRLTVL.

This chain connects TRBV5-4 to TRBJ1-2; 8 bases agree with TRBD1. Germline CDR1 SGHNT, CDR2 YYREEE (reference sequence). CDR3 length: 15 residues. The J segment lost 2 bases and the V segment lost 2 bases, leaving 5 bases of the junction unmatched. CDR3 loop: CASSFLDRENYGYTF. Here the CDR3 DNA reads TGTGCCAGCAGCTTTTTGGACAGGGAGAACTATGGCTACACCTTC.

The V gene is TRBV7-9, the J gene TRBJ1-2, with unresolved D. V lost 3 bases and J lost 8, with 16 bases in between. Germline CDR1 and CDR2: SEHNR and FQNEAQ (reference sequence). CDR3 length equals 14 residues. This CDR3 is CASSFSDGVGGYTF. The CDR3 bases are TGTGCCAGCAGCTTTTCCGACGGCGTCGGGGGCTACACCTTC.

The V and J genes are TRBV28 and TRBJ2-7, with unresolved D. The CDR3 has 21 residues. Trimming removed 7 bases from V and 4 bases from J, with 38 bases in between. Germline V gene lookup returns CDR1 MDHEN and CDR2 SYDVKM. DNA for the CDR3: TGTGCCAGCACTTGGGCCGGTTTGGGGTCTTGGAACTCTCCTACGTCGTACGAGCAGTACTTC. Translated, it gives CASTWAGLGSWNSPTSYEQYF.

This clone was recorded a few times. CDR3 loop: CASKLQGGVGSPLHF. CDR3 DNA: TGTGCCAGCAAACTACAGGGCGGTGTCGGGTCACCCCTCCACTTT. The chain carries TRBV28 and TRBJ1-6; tentatively, D is TRBD1 (6 bases). Germline loops: CDR1 MDHEN, CDR2 SYDVKM. Deletions cut 7 bases from V and 10 bases from J, with 20 bases between. The CDR3 is 15 amino acids.

With regard to this clone: The same CDR3 arises from other DNA sequences in this sample as well. The rearrangement links TRBV7-2 to TRBJ2-3; TRBD2 might be the D (6 bases). The CDR3 extends over 14 amino acids. The germline gives CDR1 SGHTA, CDR2 FQGNSA. The V gene lost 5 bases and the J gene lost 0 bases, with 9 bases spanning the gap. Here the CDR3 reads CASSLGTSTDTQYF. DNA for the CDR3: TGTGCCAGCAGCCTGGGGACTAGCACAGATACGCAGTATTTT.

CDR3 amino acids: CASKRQGANTEAFF. The CDR3 nucleotides read TGTGCCAGCAAAAGACAGGGTGCGAACACTGAAGCTTTCTTT. J is TRBJ1-1 and V is TRBV6-5, with 7 bases identical to TRBD1. The ends lost 7 bases at V and 1 base at J; junction bases unmatched: 6. The CDR3 is 14 residues long. Germline CDR1 MNHEY, CDR2 SVGAGI.

This chain connects TRBV6-5 to TRBJ2-2; either TRBD1 or TRBD2 may supply D (5 bases each). Trimming left V 5 bases short and J 5 bases short, with 12 bases between. Germline V lookup: CDR1 MNHEY, CDR2 SVGAGI. The CDR3 length is 14 residues. CDR3 nucleotides: TGTGCCAGCAGTCCAACGAGGGGAACCGGGGAGCTGTTTTTT. It codes for CASSPTRGTGELFF.

V and J are TRBV28 and TRBJ1-1; D ambiguous. The CDR3 runs to 12 residues. In germline, CDR1 is MDHEN, CDR2 SYDVKM. Trimming took 11 bases from V and 8 from J, leaving 18 bases between them. The CDR3 coding sequence is TGTGCCGCGAAAGGCCTTTGGGCCGAAGCTTTCTTT. This gives the protein CAAKGLWAEAFF.

The sample holds one count of this clone. V usage is TRBV11-2 and J usage is TRBJ1-2, with D hard to call. V was pared by 1 base and J by 4 bases, with 13 bases between. The CDR3 contains 15 residues. CDR1 and CDR2 from the germline V gene are SGHAT and FQNNGV. The CDR3 region has the DNA TGTGCCAGCAGCTTAGTGGTCCGGGGTAGCTATGGCTACACCTTC. It yields the protein CASSLVVRGSYGYTF.

This sequence joins TRBV6-1 and TRBJ2-4; D perhaps matches TRBD1 (5 bases). The CDR3 sequence is 15 residues long. The V and J ends lost 6 bases and 0 bases respectively, with 12 bases between them. The germline gives CDR1 MNHNS, CDR2 SASEGT. The CDR3 nucleotides are TGTGCCAGCAGGGGGCGTGTGATAGCCAAAAACATTCAGTACTTC. Protein sequence: CASRGRVIAKNIQYF.

The V call is TRBV5-5, the J call TRBJ2-6; 7 bases fit TRBD1. The V gene's germline CDR1 is SGHKS and CDR2 YYEKEE (reference sequence). The CDR3 contains 18 residues. Trimming cost V 4 bases and J 0 bases; bases outside gene matches: 10. The CDR3 region has the DNA TGTGCCAGCAGCAGTCCGGGACAGCTAAGCTCTGGGGCCAACGTCCTGACTTTC. It translates to CASSSPGQLSSGANVLTF.

The chain employs TRBV6-1 and TRBJ2-5; 8 bases line up with TRBD1. Germline CDR1 reads MNHNS; CDR2 reads SASEGT. The CDR3 runs to 15 residues. Trimming took 6 bases from V and 4 from J; bases not matched to a gene: 10. The CDR3 here is CASRFGQGGGETQYF. CDR3 sequence (DNA): TGTGCCAGCAGATTTGGACAGGGAGGAGGAGAGACCCAGTACTTC.

CDR3 loop: CASSRQGRQETQYF. The CDR3 nucleotides read TGTGCCAGCAGCCGACAGGGGCGCCAAGAGACCCAGTACTTC. The rearrangement uses TRBV27 and TRBJ2-5; 8 bases line up with TRBD1. Germline CDR1 and CDR2: MNHEY and SMNVEV (reference sequence). The CDR3 consists of 14 residues. The J segment lost 1 base and the V segment lost 6 bases, leaving 4 bases of the junction unmatched.

V and J are TRBV6-5 and TRBJ2-1; 15 bases line up with TRBD2. Germline loops: CDR1 MNHEY, CDR2 SVGAGI. V was pared by 5 bases and J by 10 bases, with 6 bases of the junction left unmatched. This CDR3 spans 15 amino acids. The CDR3 DNA sequence: TGTGCCAGCAGTCGGACTAGCGGGAGGGCCCAGGAGCAGTTCTTC. Translating gives CASSRTSGRAQEQFF.

This clone appeared once. The chain joins TRBV11-2 to TRBJ2-5; TRBD1 matches 8 bases. Germline values: CDR1 SGHAT, CDR2 FQNNGV. The trim removed 3 bases at V and 4 bases at J, leaving 1 base unmatched. The CDR3 sequence is 13 residues long. CDR3 residues: CASSLGQAETQYF. As DNA, the CDR3 is TGTGCCAGCAGCTTGGGACAGGCAGAGACCCAGTACTTC.

This chain links TRBV6-1 with TRBJ1-2; 9 bases fit TRBD1. CDR3 size: 14 residues. The junction had 6 bases not matched to a gene; V was cut back by 6 bases and J by 4 bases. Germline CDR1 MNHNS, CDR2 SASEGT. The CDR3 spells CASRTGQGVYGYTF. The CDR3 bases are TGTGCCAGCAGGACGGGACAGGGAGTCTATGGCTACACCTTC.

The V gene is TRBV2, the J gene TRBJ2-6; D gene uncertain. The germline V and J ends were trimmed by 7 bases and 1 base, with 11 bases remaining between them. Germline lookup yields CDR1 SNHLY and CDR2 FYNNEI. The CDR3 extends over 15 amino acids. The CDR3 spells CASTRLVSGANVLTF. CDR3 bases: TGTGCCAGCACCCGGTTGGTTTCTGGGGCCAACGTCCTGACTTTC.

The chain uses TRBV7-2 and TRBJ1-2, with 10 bases identical to TRBD1. Germline lookup yields CDR1 SGHTA and CDR2 FQGNSA. The CDR3 is made up of 16 amino acids. V gave up 8 bases and J gave up 7 bases; unmatched junction bases: 16. CDR3 DNA sequence: TGTGCCAGCGCCATGAGAACCGGGACAGGGGTCGGTGGCTACACCTTC. Its translation is CASAMRTGTGVGGYTF.